This T cell receptor beta chain was recovered during a study of T cell responses to AZD1222 COVID-19 vaccine. Overall study: Recipients boosted at about 4 weeks or about 12 weeks are pooled. General study findings and limits: Recipients of AZD1222 seropositive at baseline numbered only 6 or 7. CD4 TCRs linked to vaccination spanned spike, dominating at 160-218 and 743-854.

The repertoire was sequenced with immunoSEQ multiplex PCR; TCRdb's copy has only in-frame clones and lacks some. The sample has roughly 160,000 clones, roughly nine tenths seen once. Comment on this clone: Its cognate antigen is unknown.

After removal of 5 bases from V and 1 base from J, the junction contained 9 bases not matched to a gene. The CDR3 length is 17 residues. CDR1 and CDR2 (germline): PRHDT, FYEKMQ (reference sequence). This clonotype originated in an adult in good health. The sequences come from peripheral blood, collected on day 0 of AZD1222 vaccination. The V call is TRBV13, the J call TRBJ2-1; the match to TRBD2 covers 9 bases. The CDR3 nucleotides are TGTGCCAGCAGCCCTACCCTCGCGGGGGGGTCCTACAATGAGCAGTTCTTC. Its protein is CASSPTLAGGSYNEQFF.